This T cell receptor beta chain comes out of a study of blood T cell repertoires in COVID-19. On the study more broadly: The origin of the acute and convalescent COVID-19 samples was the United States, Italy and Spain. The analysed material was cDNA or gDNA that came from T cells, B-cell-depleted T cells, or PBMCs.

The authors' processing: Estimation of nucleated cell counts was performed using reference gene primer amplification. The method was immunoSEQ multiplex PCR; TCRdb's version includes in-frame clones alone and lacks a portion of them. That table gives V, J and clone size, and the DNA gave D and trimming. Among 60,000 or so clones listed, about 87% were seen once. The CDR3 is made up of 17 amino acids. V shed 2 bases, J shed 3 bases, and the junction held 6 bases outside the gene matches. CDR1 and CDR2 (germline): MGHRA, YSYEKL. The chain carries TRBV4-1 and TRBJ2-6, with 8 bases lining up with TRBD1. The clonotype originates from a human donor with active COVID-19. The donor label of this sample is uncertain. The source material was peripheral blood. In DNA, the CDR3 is TGCGCCAGCAGCCAACTCTCAGGGGGCCGTGGGGCCAACGTCCTGACTTTC. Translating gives CASSQLSGGRGANVLTF.